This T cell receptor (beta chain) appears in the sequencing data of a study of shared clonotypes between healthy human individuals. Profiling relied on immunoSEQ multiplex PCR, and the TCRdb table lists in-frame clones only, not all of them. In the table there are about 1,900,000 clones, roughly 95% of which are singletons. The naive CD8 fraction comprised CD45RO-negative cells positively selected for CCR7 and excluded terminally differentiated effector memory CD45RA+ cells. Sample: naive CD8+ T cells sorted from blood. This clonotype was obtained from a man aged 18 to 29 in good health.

The CDR3 reads CASSLEGVSSYNEQFF. The CDR3 DNA reads TGTGCCAGCAGCTTGGAAGGCGTTAGCTCCTACAATGAGCAGTTCTTC. The chain links TRBV5-8 to TRBJ2-1; D is unclear. Germline V gene sequence: CDR1 SGHTS, CDR2 YDEGEE. Between the trimmed V and J ends, which lost 0 bases and 0 bases, there was a span of 10 bases. The CDR3 consists of 16 residues.